The rows below give T cell receptor beta chains drawn from one sample of a study of blood T cell repertoires in COVID-19. Sequencing used immunoSEQ multiplex PCR; TCRdb keeps in-frame clones, though not all of them. In the table there are some 200,000 clones, about four fifths of which are singletons. The sample was PBMCs or T cells enriched from blood (not recorded which). These TCRs come from a woman in her thirties or forties with acute COVID-19. The CDR3 runs from the conserved cysteine through the conserved F or W. A D gene is named only where the DNA matches it firmly. Clone size, where shown, is once, few, many, or a class for clones that have expanded.

size | J | V | D | DNA | CDR3
NA | TRBJ2-7 | TRBV10-1 | TRBD1 | TGCGCCAGCAGAGGGACAGGGGTGTCCGAGCAGTACTTC | CASRGTGVSEQYF
NA | TRBJ2-2 | TRBV15 | TRBD1 | TGTGCCACCCACTCGGACAGGCAGAACACCGGGGAGCTGTTTTTT | CATHSDRQNTGELFF
NA | TRBJ1-5 | TRBV6-5 | TRBD1 | TGTGCCAGCCGGATCGGACAGGGCCGCAATCAGCCCCAGCATTTT | CASRIGQGRNQPQHF
NA | TRBJ2-1 | TRBV9 | TRBD2 | TGTGCCAGCAGCGTATCCGGGACTAGTGCGGGAAGTGAGCAGTTCTTC | CASSVSGTSAGSEQFF
NA | TRBJ2-2 | TRBV4-3 | TRBD1 | TGCGCCAGCAGCCTTGGGAGGGACAGGGGGCTTCGGGAGCTGTTTTTT | CASSLGRDRGLRELFF
NA | TRBJ2-3 | TRBV18 | NA | TGTGCCAGCTCCCTAAGCACAGATACGCAGTATTTT | CASSLSTDTQYF
NA | TRBJ2-5 | TRBV5-6 | NA | TGTGCCAGCAGCGCCCCGGTCCCCGGAGAGACCCAGTACTTC | CASSAPVPGETQYF
NA | TRBJ2-1 | TRBV3-1/TRBV3-2 | TRBD2 | TGTGCCAGCAGCCAAGAAGCTAGCGGGATGGATGAGCAGTTCTTC | CASSQEASGMDEQFF
NA | TRBJ1-1 | TRBV15 | NA | TGTGCCACCAGCAGAGATGGGGGGGTCAACACTGAAGCTTTCTTT | CATSRDGGVNTEAFF
once | TRBJ1-5 | TRBV2 | NA | TGTGCCAGCGGAGGGTCCGGAAATCAGCCCCAGCATTTT | CASGGSGNQPQHF
NA | TRBJ1-4 | TRBV30 | NA | TGTGCCTGGGATCACAGGCGTGGGGAAAAACTGTTTTTT | CAWDHRRGEKLFF
NA | TRBJ2-5 | TRBV27 | NA | TGTGCCAGCAGTTTCAAACGCACAGGGAAGGGACAAGAGACCCAGTACTTC | CASSFKRTGKGQETQYF
once | TRBJ2-7 | TRBV27 | TRBD2 | TGTGCCAGCAGCAGTCTAGCGGGACAGAGCGAGCAGTACTTC | CASSSLAGQSEQYF
few | TRBJ2-6 | TRBV19 | NA | TGTGCCAGTAGTATGGCCGGCCAGGGCGCTTATGGGGCCAACGTCCTGACTTTC | CASSMAGQGAYGANVLTF
NA | TRBJ2-3 | TRBV11-2 | NA | TGTGCCAGCAGCCATACAGATACGCAGTATTTT | CASSHTDTQYF
NA | TRBJ1-1 | TRBV9 | NA | TGTGCCAGCAGCGTAGTTCCAGGGTGGGACACTGAAGCTTTCTTT | CASSVVPGWDTEAFF
once | TRBJ2-1 | TRBV2 | TRBD1 | TGTGCCAGCAGTGAGGGACAGGCCAAGCAGTTCTTC | CASSEGQAKQFF
NA | TRBJ2-1 | TRBV19 | TRBD2 | TGTGCCAGTAGTAGCCGACTAGCTGCAACCTACAATGAGCAGTTCTTC | CASSSRLAATYNEQFF
NA | TRBJ1-1 | TRBV10-3 | NA | TGTGCCATCAACCGGGACAAATCAGGGGAAGCTTTCTTT | CAINRDKSGEAFF
NA | TRBJ1-5 | TRBV15 | NA | TGTGCCACCAGCAGTGCCCCGACAGGTTATCAGCCCCAGCATTTT | CATSSAPTGYQPQHF